This TCR beta chain was retrieved from a study of PD-1 blockade in mismatch repair-deficient tumors. In the study overall: Patients had around 12 mismatch repair-deficient cancer types, all previously treated and progressing.

The protocol was immunoSEQ multiplex PCR, while the TCRdb copy is restricted to in-frame clones and leaves out a portion. Of tens of thousands of clones detected, 70% to 85% appear once; the ten largest clones hold about 3%. Study-wide points: Rapid post-treatment expansion, then contraction, generally preceding radiologic response, marked tumor-resident clones.

To note about this clone: The antigen is not known.

Every patient had mismatch repair deficiency by PCR or immunohistochemistry. The CDR3 covers 14 residues. With 4 bases clipped from V and 2 bases from J, the junction kept 4 bases outside the gene matches. Germline loops: CDR1 GTSNPN, CDR2 SVGIG (reference sequence). The TCR comes from an adult with mismatch repair-deficient cancer. The chain employs TRBV30 and TRBJ2-1; TRBD1 matches at 8 bases. The source was PBMCs, collected before pembrolizumab treatment. In DNA form, the CDR3 reads TGTGCCTGGAATCAGGGGGCCACCTACAATGAGCAGTTCTTC. It translates to CAWNQGATYNEQFF.